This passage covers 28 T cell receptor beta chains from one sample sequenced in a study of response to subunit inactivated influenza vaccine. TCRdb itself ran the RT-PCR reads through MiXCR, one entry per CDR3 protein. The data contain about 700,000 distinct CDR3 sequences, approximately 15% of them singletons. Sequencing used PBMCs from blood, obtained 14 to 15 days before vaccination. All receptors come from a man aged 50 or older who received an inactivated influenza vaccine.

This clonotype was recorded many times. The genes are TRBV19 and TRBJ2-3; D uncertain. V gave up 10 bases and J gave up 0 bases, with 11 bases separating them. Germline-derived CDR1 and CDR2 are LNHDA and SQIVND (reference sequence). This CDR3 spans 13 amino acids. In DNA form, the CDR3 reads TGTGCCACCTCGGTGGCCAGCACAGATACGCAGTATTTT. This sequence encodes CATSVASTDTQYF.

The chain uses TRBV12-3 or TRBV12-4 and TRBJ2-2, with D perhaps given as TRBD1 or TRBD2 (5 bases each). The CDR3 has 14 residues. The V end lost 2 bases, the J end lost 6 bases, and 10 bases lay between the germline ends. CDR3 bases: TGTGCCAGCAGTTTAACGGGGCGAGCCGGGGAGCTGTTTTTT. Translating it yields CASSLTGRAGELFF.

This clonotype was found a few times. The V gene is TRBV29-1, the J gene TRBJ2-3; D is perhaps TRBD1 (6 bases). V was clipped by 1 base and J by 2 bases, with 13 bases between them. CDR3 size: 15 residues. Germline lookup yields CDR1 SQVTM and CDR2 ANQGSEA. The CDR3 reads CSVEGKGDNTDTQYF. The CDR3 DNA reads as TGCAGCGTTGAAGGAAAAGGGGACAACACAGATACGCAGTATTTT.

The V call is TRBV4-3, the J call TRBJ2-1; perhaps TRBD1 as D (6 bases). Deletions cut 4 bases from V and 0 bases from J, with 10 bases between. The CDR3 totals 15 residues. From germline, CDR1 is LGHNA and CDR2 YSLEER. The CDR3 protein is CASSPQGHSYNEQFF. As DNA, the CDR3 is TGCGCCAGCAGCCCACAGGGCCACTCCTACAATGAGCAGTTCTTC.

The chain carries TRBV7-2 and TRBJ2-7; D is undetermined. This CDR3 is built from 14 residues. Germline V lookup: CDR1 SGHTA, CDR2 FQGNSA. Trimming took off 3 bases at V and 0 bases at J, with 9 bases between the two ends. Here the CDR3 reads CASSFDPISYEQYF. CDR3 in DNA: TGTGCCAGCAGCTTCGACCCTATCTCCTACGAGCAGTACTTC.

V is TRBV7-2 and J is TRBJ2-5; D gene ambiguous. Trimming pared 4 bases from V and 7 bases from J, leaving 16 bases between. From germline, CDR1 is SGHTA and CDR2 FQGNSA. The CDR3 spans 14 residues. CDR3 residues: CASSSSPSVGTQYF. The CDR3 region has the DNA TGTGCCAGCAGCTCGTCCCCTAGTGTCGGGACCCAGTACTTC.

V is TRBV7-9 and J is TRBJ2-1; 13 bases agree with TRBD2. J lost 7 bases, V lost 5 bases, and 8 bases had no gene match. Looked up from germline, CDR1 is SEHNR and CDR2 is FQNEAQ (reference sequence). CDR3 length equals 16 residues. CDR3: CASSPRLAGGSNEQFF. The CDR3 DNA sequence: TGTGCCAGCAGCCCAAGACTAGCGGGAGGATCTAATGAGCAGTTCTTC.

The CDR3 loop reads CASRPLATGGKDEQYF. The DNA of the CDR3 is TGTGCCAGCAGACCCCTCGCGACAGGGGGCAAGGACGAGCAGTACTTC. This chain connects TRBV6-1 to TRBJ2-7; 10 bases agree with TRBD1. The CDR3 is 16 residues long. Unmatched junction bases numbered 13, after V lost 6 bases and J lost 5 bases. CDR1 MNHNS and CDR2 SASEGT come from the germline V gene.

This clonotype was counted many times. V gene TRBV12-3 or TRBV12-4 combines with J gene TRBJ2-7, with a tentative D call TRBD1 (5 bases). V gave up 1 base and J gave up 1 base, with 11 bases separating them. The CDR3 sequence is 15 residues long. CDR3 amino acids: CASSLVGPGSYEQYF. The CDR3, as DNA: TGTGCCAGCAGTTTAGTGGGGCCAGGGTCCTACGAGCAGTACTTC.

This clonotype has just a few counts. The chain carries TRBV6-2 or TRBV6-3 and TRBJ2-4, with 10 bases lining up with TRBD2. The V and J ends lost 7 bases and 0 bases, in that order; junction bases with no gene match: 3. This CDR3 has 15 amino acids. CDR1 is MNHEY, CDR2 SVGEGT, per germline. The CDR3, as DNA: TGTGCCAGCACCCGACTAGCGGGAGCCAAAAACATTCAGTACTTC. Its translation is CASTRLAGAKNIQYF.

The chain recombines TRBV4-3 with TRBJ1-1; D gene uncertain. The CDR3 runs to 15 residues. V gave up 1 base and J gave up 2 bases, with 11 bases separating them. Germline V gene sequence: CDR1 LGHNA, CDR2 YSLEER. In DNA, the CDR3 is TGCGCCAGCAGCCAAGCCGCGACACCAAACACTGAAGCTTTCTTT. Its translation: CASSQAATPNTEAFF.

Written as DNA, the CDR3 is TGTGCCCTCTGCCAACCCCTTAGTACCCAAGAGACCCAGTACTTC. This gives the protein CALCQPLSTQETQYF. The chain links TRBV13 to TRBJ2-5; unclear D gene. Per germline, CDR1 PRHDT and CDR2 FYEKMQ (reference sequence). This CDR3 comprises 15 residues. V lost 11 bases and J lost 1, with 20 bases in between.

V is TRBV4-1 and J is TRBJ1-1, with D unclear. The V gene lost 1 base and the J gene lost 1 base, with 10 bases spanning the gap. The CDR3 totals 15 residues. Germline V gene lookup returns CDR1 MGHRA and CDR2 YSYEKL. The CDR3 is CASSQGGLRNTEAFF. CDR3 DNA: TGCGCCAGCAGCCAAGGTGGGCTGAGGAACACTGAAGCTTTCTTT.

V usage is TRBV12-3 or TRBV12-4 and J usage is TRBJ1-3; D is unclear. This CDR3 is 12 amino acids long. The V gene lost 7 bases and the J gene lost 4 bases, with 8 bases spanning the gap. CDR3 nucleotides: TGTGCCAGCACCGGGGAAGGAAACACCATATATTTT. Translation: CASTGEGNTIYF.

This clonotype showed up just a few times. The CDR3 region has the DNA TGCAGTGCAAACCGGGACTTTTACACCGGGGAGCTGTTTTTT. It encodes CSANRDFYTGELFF. The rearrangement joins TRBV20-1 to TRBJ2-2; D is perhaps TRBD2 (6 bases). Germline CDR1 reads DFQATT; CDR2 reads SNEGSKA (reference sequence). Trimming stripped 6 bases from V and 3 bases from J, with 14 bases between. The CDR3 runs to 14 residues.

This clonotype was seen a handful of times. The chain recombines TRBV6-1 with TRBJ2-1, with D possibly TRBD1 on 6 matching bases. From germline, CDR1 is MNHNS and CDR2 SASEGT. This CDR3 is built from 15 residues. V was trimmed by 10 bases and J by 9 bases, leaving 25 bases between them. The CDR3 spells CATRPGQRVLAEQFF. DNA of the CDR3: TGTGCCACCCGGCCGGGACAAAGGGTCCTCGCTGAGCAGTTCTTC.

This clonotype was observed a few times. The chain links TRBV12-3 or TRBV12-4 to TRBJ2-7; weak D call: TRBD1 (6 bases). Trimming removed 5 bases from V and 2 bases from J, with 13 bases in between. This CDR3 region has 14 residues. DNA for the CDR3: TGTGCCAGCAGTCTCAGACAGGAGGCCTACGAGCAGTACTTC. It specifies CASSLRQEAYEQYF.

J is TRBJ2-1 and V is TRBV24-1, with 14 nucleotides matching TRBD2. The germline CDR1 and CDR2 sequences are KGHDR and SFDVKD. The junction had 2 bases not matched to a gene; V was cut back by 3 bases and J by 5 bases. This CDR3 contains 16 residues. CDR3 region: CATSDLGLAGDNEQFF. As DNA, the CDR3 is TGTGCCACCAGTGATCTGGGACTAGCGGGGGACAATGAGCAGTTCTTC.

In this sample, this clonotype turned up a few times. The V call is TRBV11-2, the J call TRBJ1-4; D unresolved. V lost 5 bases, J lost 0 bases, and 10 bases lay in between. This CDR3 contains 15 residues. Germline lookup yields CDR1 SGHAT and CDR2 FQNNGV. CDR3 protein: CASSPQGTTNEKLFF. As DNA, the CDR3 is TGTGCCAGCAGCCCCCAAGGGACAACTAATGAAAAACTGTTTTTT.

The CDR3 sequence is CASRGCRRETQYF. In DNA, the CDR3 is TGTGCCAGCCGGGGGTGCCGGAGAGAGACCCAGTACTTC. The rearrangement links TRBV7-8 to TRBJ2-5; possibly TRBD2 for D (6 bases). V gave up 8 bases and J gave up 4 bases, with 14 bases separating them. Germline assignment: CDR1 SGHVS and CDR2 FQNEAQ. The CDR3 length is 13 residues.

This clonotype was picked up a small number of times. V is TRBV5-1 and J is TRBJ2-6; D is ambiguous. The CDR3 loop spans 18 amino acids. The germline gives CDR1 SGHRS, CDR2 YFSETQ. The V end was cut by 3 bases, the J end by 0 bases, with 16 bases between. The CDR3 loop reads CASSWLSSYSSGANVLTF. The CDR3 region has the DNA TGCGCCAGCAGCTGGCTCAGTTCATATAGCTCTGGGGCCAACGTCCTGACTTTC.

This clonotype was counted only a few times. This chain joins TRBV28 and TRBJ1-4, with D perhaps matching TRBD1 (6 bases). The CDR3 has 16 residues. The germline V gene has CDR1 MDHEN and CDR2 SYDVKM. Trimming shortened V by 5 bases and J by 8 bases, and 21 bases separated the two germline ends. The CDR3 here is CASSQNVPGHDEKLFF. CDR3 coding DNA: TGTGCCAGCAGTCAGAATGTCCCGGGACACGACGAAAAACTGTTTTTT.

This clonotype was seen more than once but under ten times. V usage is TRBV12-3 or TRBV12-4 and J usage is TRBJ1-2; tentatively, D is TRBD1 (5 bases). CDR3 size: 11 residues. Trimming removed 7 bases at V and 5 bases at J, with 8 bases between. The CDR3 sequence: CASKAGYGYTF. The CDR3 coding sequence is TGTGCCAGCAAGGCAGGGTATGGCTACACCTTC.

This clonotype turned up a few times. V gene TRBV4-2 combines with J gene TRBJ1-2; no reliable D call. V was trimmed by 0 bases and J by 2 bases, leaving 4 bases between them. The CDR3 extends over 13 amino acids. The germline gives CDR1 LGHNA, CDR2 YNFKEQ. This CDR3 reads CASSQDVNYGYTF. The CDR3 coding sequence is TGTGCCAGCAGCCAAGACGTCAACTATGGCTACACCTTC.

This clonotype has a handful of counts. For the CDR3, the DNA is TGTGCCAGCAGTGAAATGGCAGCTATATTATCCTACGAGCAGTACTTC. Translating it yields CASSEMAAILSYEQYF. The chain links TRBV2 to TRBJ2-7; no clear D gene. Per the germline V gene, CDR1 is SNHLY and CDR2 is FYNNEI. CDR3 length: 16 amino acids. The V and J ends lost 2 bases and 1 base respectively, with 15 bases between them.

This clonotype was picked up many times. CDR3 amino acids: CASSQVSAGASYEQYF. For the CDR3, the DNA is TGCGCCAGCAGCCAAGTCTCGGCAGGGGCTTCCTACGAGCAGTACTTC. This chain joins TRBV4-1 and TRBJ2-7, with a possible D match to TRBD1 (6 bases). Looked up from germline, CDR1 is MGHRA and CDR2 is YSYEKL. This CDR3 contains 16 residues. Trimming cost V 1 base and J 1 base, with 14 bases left between them.

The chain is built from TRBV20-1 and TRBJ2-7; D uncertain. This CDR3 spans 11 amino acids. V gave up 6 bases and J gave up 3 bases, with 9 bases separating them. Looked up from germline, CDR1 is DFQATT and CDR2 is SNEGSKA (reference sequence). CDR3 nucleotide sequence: TGCAGTGCCCCAGATCGCTACGAGCAGTACTTC. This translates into CSAPDRYEQYF.

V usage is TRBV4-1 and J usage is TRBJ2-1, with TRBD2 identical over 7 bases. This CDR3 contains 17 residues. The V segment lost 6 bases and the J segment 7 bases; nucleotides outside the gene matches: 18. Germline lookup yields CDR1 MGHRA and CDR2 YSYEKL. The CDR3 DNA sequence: TGCGCCAGCAGTCCGCTTTTGGTGCGGGGGTTTGATAATGAGCAGTTCTTC. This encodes CASSPLLVRGFDNEQFF.